This entry lists 26 T cell receptor beta chains sequenced from one sample in a study of cytomegalovirus exposure and HLA in healthy donors. It was with 60 Vbeta and 13 Jbeta primers that the PCR ran. The method was immunoSEQ multiplex PCR; TCRdb's version includes in-frame clones alone and lacks a portion of them. The repertoire holds fewer than 200,000 clones, roughly 68% seen once, with around 1.9% in the top ten. Sequenced: PBMCs. All receptors derive from a woman in her 30s in good health and CMV-seronegative.

The chain is built from TRBV4-2 and TRBJ2-3, with 15 bases lining up with TRBD2. CDR3 length: 17 residues. V lost 4 bases and J lost 4; bases outside the gene matches: 6. Per germline, CDR1 LGHNA and CDR2 YNFKEQ. In DNA, the CDR3 is TGTGCCAGCAGCCGAGGACTAGCGGGGGGGCGGGCAGATACGCAGTATTTT. Amino acids: CASSRGLAGGRADTQYF.

This clone has a handful of counts. This sequence joins TRBV2 and TRBJ1-6; TRBD1 matches at 7 bases. This CDR3 has 14 residues. V was clipped by 4 bases and J by 7 bases; unmatched bases: 4. The germline V gene encodes CDR1 SNHLY and CDR2 FYNNEI. The CDR3 is CASSGGRGNSPLHF. CDR3 bases: TGTGCCAGCAGTGGCGGCAGGGGGAATTCACCCCTCCACTTT.

CDR3 in DNA: TGTGCCAGCAGTAACAGGGACCACTATGGCTACACCTTC. This codes for CASSNRDHYGYTF. The rearrangement uses TRBV2 and TRBJ1-2; D might be TRBD1 (6 bases). The ends were cut back, 5 bases at V and 3 bases at J, with 10 bases in the middle. This CDR3 comprises 13 residues. Germline V gives CDR1 SNHLY, CDR2 FYNNEI.

This sequence joins TRBV6-5 and TRBJ1-1, with TRBD1 matching 8 bases. Per germline, CDR1 MNHEY and CDR2 SVGAGI. This CDR3 spans 15 amino acids. After removal of 5 bases from V and 11 bases from J, the junction contained 16 bases not matched to a gene. The CDR3, as DNA: TGTGCCAGCAGTCCCCGGGGAAGGACAGGGCGCTATGCTTTCTTT. Translated, it gives CASSPRGRTGRYAFF.

This rearrangement joins TRBV5-4 to TRBJ2-7; weak D call: TRBD1 (5 bases). The CDR3 spans 15 residues. Germline CDR1 and CDR2: SGHNT and YYREEE (reference sequence). Deletions cut 5 bases from V and 3 bases from J, with 18 bases between. In DNA form, the CDR3 reads TGTGCCAGCAGTTCGGGCAGGGCTTTGGGCTACGAGCAGTACTTC. This encodes CASSSGRALGYEQYF.

The rearrangement uses TRBV4-2 and TRBJ2-7, with TRBD1 as a possible D gene (6 bases). CDR1 and CDR2 from the germline V gene are LGHNA and YNFKEQ. V lost 0 bases, J lost 5 bases, and 14 bases lay in between. The CDR3 spans 15 residues. In DNA form, the CDR3 reads TGTGCCAGCAGCCAAGAAGGGACATGGGGAGACGAGCAGTACTTC. Translated: CASSQEGTWGDEQYF.

This clone was picked up a small number of times. The rearrangement joins TRBV6-1 to TRBJ2-3; 8 nucleotides align to TRBD2. Germline CDR1 and CDR2: MNHNS and SASEGT. V shed 4 bases, J shed 0 bases, and the junction held 3 bases outside the gene matches. The CDR3 extends over 15 amino acids. DNA for the CDR3: TGTGCCAGCAGTGTGTCTAGCGGGAGCACAGATACGCAGTATTTT. Translating gives CASSVSSGSTDTQYF.

This clone was observed a handful of times. CDR3 amino acids: CASSIESETQYF. CDR3 coding DNA: TGTGCCAGTAGTATTGAGTCCGAGACCCAGTACTTC. This chain links TRBV19 with TRBJ2-5; the D is unclear. The CDR3 is 12 residues long. Looked up from germline, CDR1 is LNHDA and CDR2 is SQIVND (reference sequence). V was cut by 3 bases and J by 5 bases, with 7 bases left in between.

V gene TRBV7-8 combines with J gene TRBJ1-2; perhaps TRBD1 as D (6 bases). V was clipped by 1 base and J by 3 bases, with 12 bases between them. This CDR3 comprises 15 residues. Germline V gene sequence: CDR1 SGHVS, CDR2 FQNEAQ. The CDR3 DNA is TGTGCCAGCAGCTTAGGGCAGGGGCAATACTATGGCTACACCTTC. It translates to CASSLGQGQYYGYTF. The full variable domain, its missing parts supplied by reference TRBV7-8 and TRBJ1-2, is GAGVSQSPRYKVAKRGQDVALRCDPISGHVSLFWYQQALGQGPEFLTYFQNEAQLDKSGLPSDRFFAERPEGSVSTLKIQRTQQEDSAVYLCASSLGQGQYYGYTFGSGTRLTVV.

The chain recombines TRBV29-1 with TRBJ2-5; 7 bases map to TRBD1. The trim removed 7 bases at V and 2 bases at J, leaving 4 bases unmatched. Looked up from germline, CDR1 is SQVTM and CDR2 is ANQGSEA. This CDR3 region has 12 residues. The CDR3 region is CSAQGQQETQYF. The CDR3 nucleotides are TGCAGCGCCCAGGGACAGCAAGAGACCCAGTACTTC.

The rearrangement joins TRBV9 to TRBJ1-2; the D gene is possibly TRBD1 (5 bases). This CDR3 spans 15 amino acids. The V end lost 4 bases, the J end lost 2 bases, and 15 bases lay between the germline ends. Germline CDR1 and CDR2: SGDLS and YYNGEE. Written as DNA, the CDR3 is TGTGCCAGCAGCCCCCAGGGCAGATCGAACTATGGCTACACCTTC. This sequence encodes CASSPQGRSNYGYTF.

V and J are TRBV2 and TRBJ2-5, with 9 positions matching TRBD2. TRBJ2-7 matches the DNA end more closely, so the J call is doubtful. Germline lookup yields CDR1 SNHLY and CDR2 FYNNEI. This CDR3 has 13 residues. This chain's CDR3 is CATKRGASYEQYF. The CDR3 nucleotides read TGTGCCACAAAGCGGGGGGCTTCCTACGAGCAGTACTTC.

This clone has a handful of counts. This rearrangement joins TRBV5-1 to TRBJ2-4; 13 bases match TRBD2. The germline V gene encodes CDR1 SGHRS and CDR2 YFSETQ. V lost 4 bases to trimming and J lost 8 bases; unmatched junction nucleotides: 6. This CDR3 is built from 15 residues. CDR3 DNA sequence: TGCGCCAGCAGCCTGACTAGCGGGGGGAGGGACATTCAGTACTTC. Its protein is CASSLTSGGRDIQYF.

The chain employs TRBV19 and TRBJ2-1; 11 bases match TRBD1. The junction had 6 bases not matched to a gene; V was cut back by 5 bases and J by 6 bases. CDR3 length equals 15 residues. The V gene's germline CDR1 is LNHDA and CDR2 SQIVND (reference sequence). The CDR3 loop is CASSSAGTGGNEQFF. The CDR3 DNA reads TGTGCCAGTAGTTCTGCCGGGACAGGGGGCAATGAGCAGTTCTTC.

Notes on this clone: This sample includes further DNA sequences coding for the same CDR3. The chain uses TRBV5-5 and TRBJ2-7, with 10 nucleotides matching TRBD1. The CDR3 extends over 14 amino acids. Losses at the gene ends were 2 bases for V and 5 bases for J; bases not matched to a gene: 4. Germline lookup yields CDR1 SGHKS and CDR2 YYEKEE (reference sequence). CDR3 nucleotides: TGTGCCAGCAGCTTCGGGACAGGGGATAACGAGCAGTACTTC. Translation gives CASSFGTGDNEQYF.

CDR3 residues: CASSTPTGLNTEAFF. The CDR3 nucleotides are TGTGCCAGCAGCACACCGACAGGGCTGAACACTGAAGCTTTCTTT. This chain uses TRBV7-9 with TRBJ1-1, with 7 bases matching TRBD1. The CDR3 consists of 15 residues. Germline loops: CDR1 SEHNR, CDR2 FQNEAQ (reference sequence). The V segment lost 5 bases and the J segment 0 bases; nucleotides outside the gene matches: 6.

The CDR3 protein is CSGGQVAEAFF. Written as DNA, the CDR3 is TGCAGCGGGGGACAGGTTGCCGAAGCTTTCTTT. This sequence joins TRBV29-1 and TRBJ1-1, with 8 bases aligning to TRBD1. Germline assignment: CDR1 SQVTM and CDR2 ANQGSEA. The CDR3 is 11 residues long. V was pared by 7 bases and J by 8 bases, with 6 bases of the junction left unmatched.

This clone has a single count. This rearrangement joins TRBV19 to TRBJ1-2; D ambiguous. V was trimmed by 1 base and J by 4 bases, leaving 13 bases between them. This CDR3 is built from 15 residues. CDR1 LNHDA and CDR2 SQIVND come from the germline V gene (reference sequence). The CDR3 DNA is TGTGCCAGTAGTATAGTAGACTCCTCCGCCTATGGCTACACCTTC. Its translation is CASSIVDSSAYGYTF.

The chain carries TRBV6-5 and TRBJ1-2, with 12 nucleotides matching TRBD1. Germline V CDR1 and CDR2: MNHEY, SVGAGI. Trimming cost V 9 bases and J 8 bases; bases outside gene matches: 7. This CDR3 has 13 residues. CDR3 loop: CASTRDRGQGYTF. The CDR3 nucleotides read TGTGCCAGTACCCGGGACAGGGGGCAAGGCTACACCTTC.

This clone was recorded a few times. V and J are TRBV11-1 and TRBJ2-2, with 9 bases lining up with TRBD1. The V segment lost 2 bases and the J segment 6 bases; nucleotides outside the gene matches: 13. The germline V gene encodes CDR1 SGHAT and CDR2 FQDESV (reference sequence). This CDR3 has 18 amino acids. In nucleotides, the CDR3 is TGTGCCAGCAGCTTATCCTTCGTCGGGACAGGGATGGCCGGGGAGCTGTTTTTT. It is translated as CASSLSFVGTGMAGELFF.

The CDR3 reads CASRQQQRGRGERSPLHF. DNA of the CDR3: TGTGCCAGCAGACAACAACAAAGGGGCAGGGGGGAACGTTCACCCCTCCACTTT. The chain carries TRBV5-5 and TRBJ1-6, with 7 bases that match TRBD1. Losses at the gene ends were 5 bases for V and 9 bases for J; bases not matched to a gene: 20. This CDR3 comprises 18 residues. CDR1 and CDR2 from the germline V gene are SGHKS and YYEKEE (reference sequence).

The chain couples TRBV19 to TRBJ1-1; D is perhaps TRBD1 (6 bases). The CDR3 is 15 amino acids. Trimming removed 6 bases at V and 1 base at J, with 15 bases between. Germline V gene sequence: CDR1 LNHDA, CDR2 SQIVND (reference sequence). The CDR3 bases are TGTGCCAGTAGAAAAATGGACAGATCGAACACTGAAGCTTTCTTT. Translation: CASRKMDRSNTEAFF.

CDR3: CASSSPGRGGYNEQFF. In DNA form, the CDR3 reads TGTGCCAGCAGCTCCCCGGGGCGGGGGGGCTACAATGAGCAGTTCTTC. The chain uses TRBV7-2 and TRBJ2-1; 9 nucleotides match TRBD2. There are 16 residues in the CDR3. The ends lost 4 bases at V and 3 bases at J; junction bases unmatched: 7. Germline CDR1 and CDR2: SGHTA and FQGNSA.

A few counts support this clone. The J gene is TRBJ1-2, the V gene TRBV4-1, with 11 bases fitting TRBD1. Germline V gene data show CDR1 as MGHRA and CDR2 as YSYEKL. V lost 4 bases to trimming and J lost 4 bases; unmatched junction nucleotides: 5. The CDR3 length is 15 residues. This CDR3 reads CASSPWTGGGYGYTF. The CDR3 DNA reads TGCGCCAGCAGCCCTTGGACAGGGGGCGGCTATGGCTACACCTTC.

The chain combines TRBV6-1 with TRBJ1-3; 10 nucleotides align to TRBD1. V shed 1 base and J 2 bases; nucleotides not matched to a gene: 2. CDR1 MNHNS and CDR2 SASEGT come from the germline V gene. This CDR3 comprises 16 residues. CDR3 in DNA: TGTGCCAGCAGTGAAGGGACAGGGGGGGCTGGAAACACCATATATTTT. Encoded protein: CASSEGTGGAGNTIYF.

This chain joins TRBV4-1 and TRBJ1-2; 10 bases are a match to TRBD1. Looked up from germline, CDR1 is MGHRA and CDR2 is YSYEKL. The CDR3 runs to 18 residues. Trimming took 7 bases from V and 1 from J; bases not matched to a gene: 15. CDR3 region: CASKKIGTGDYLNYGYTF. As DNA, the CDR3 is TGCGCCAGCAAAAAAATCGGGACAGGGGATTACCTTAACTATGGCTACACCTTC.